This TCR beta chain was recorded in a study of beta chain features in type 1 diabetes. Study outcomes and limitations: TCRB CDR3 length was moderately but significantly reduced in all four CD4+ subsets of Type 1 diabetes patients. Healthy donors had naive, central memory and Treg TCRB repertoires that appeared less similar than those seen among patients.

A note on this clone: Its antigen is not identified.

TCRB transcripts that were expressed got sequenced, as all of the isolated RNA had been reverse transcribed. Sequencing was performed with immunoSEQ multiplex PCR; in TCRdb, only in-frame clones are kept and a portion is missing. The repertoire consists of around 430,000 clones, with 30% occurring once and the leading ten covering about 0.065%. The V and J ends lost 4 bases and 5 bases, in that order; junction bases with no gene match: 10. The CDR3 runs 16 residues. Germline CDR1 SGHAT, CDR2 FQNNGV. Sequenced material: naive CD4+ T cells from blood. The J gene is TRBJ2-1, the V gene TRBV11-2; TRBD2 matches at 8 bases. The clonotype originates from a man aged 18 to 35 in good health. CDR3 sequence (DNA): TGTGCCAGCAGCTCGGGACCGGGGGGGCCCCACAATGAGCAGTTCTTC. This codes for CASSSGPGGPHNEQFF.